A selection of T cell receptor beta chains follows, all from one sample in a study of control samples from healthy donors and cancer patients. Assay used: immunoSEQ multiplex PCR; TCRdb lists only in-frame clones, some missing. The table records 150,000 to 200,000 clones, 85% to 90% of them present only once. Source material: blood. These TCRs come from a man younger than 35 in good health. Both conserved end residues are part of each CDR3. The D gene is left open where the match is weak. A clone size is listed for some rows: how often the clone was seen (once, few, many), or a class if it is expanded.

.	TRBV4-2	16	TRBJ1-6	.	CASSQEKGLSYSPLHF	TGTGCCAGCAGCCAAGAGAAGGGGCTTAGTTATTCACCCCTCCACTTT
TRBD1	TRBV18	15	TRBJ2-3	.	CASSPRGLSTDTQYF	TGTGCCAGCTCTCCCAGGGGGCTGAGCACAGATACGCAGTATTTT
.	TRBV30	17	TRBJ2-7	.	CAWSPPGRQPKFYEQYF	TGTGCCTGGAGTCCCCCGGGGAGACAGCCTAAGTTCTACGAGCAGTACTTC
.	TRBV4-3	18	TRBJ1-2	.	CASSQERSGGGRNYGYTF	TGCGCCAGCAGCCAAGAAAGGTCGGGGGGGGGCCGTAACTATGGCTACACCTTC
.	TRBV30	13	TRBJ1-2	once	CAWSRDRPYGYTF	TGTGCCTGGAGCAGGGACCGACCCTATGGCTACACCTTC
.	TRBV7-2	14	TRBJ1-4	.	CASSLAGTGEKLFF	TGTGCCAGCAGCTTAGCAGGTACAGGGGAAAAACTGTTTTTT
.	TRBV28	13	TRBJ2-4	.	CASGPGPQNIQYF	TGTGCCAGCGGACCGGGACCCCAAAACATTCAGTACTTC
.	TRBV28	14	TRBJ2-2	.	CAAGGGWNTGELFF	TGTGCCGCAGGGGGGGGTTGGAACACCGGGGAGCTGTTTTTT
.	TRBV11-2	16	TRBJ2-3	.	CASRTRRGLLTDTQYF	TGTGCCAGCAGGACGCGTCGGGGGTTACTCACAGATACGCAGTATTTT
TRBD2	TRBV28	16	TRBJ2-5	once	CASSSHGVAGQETQYF	TGTGCCAGCAGCTCACATGGGGTAGCGGGACAAGAGACCCAGTACTTC
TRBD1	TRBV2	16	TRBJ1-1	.	CASSLDPDRSNTEAFF	TGTGCCAGCAGCTTAGACCCGGACAGGTCGAACACTGAAGCTTTCTTT
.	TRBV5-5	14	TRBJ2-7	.	CASSLVQGPYEQYF	TGTGCCAGCAGCTTGGTTCAGGGACCCTACGAGCAGTACTTC
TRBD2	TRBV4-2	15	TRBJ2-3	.	CASTPSGGAADTQYF	TGTGCCAGCACTCCTAGCGGGGGGGCAGCAGATACGCAGTATTTT
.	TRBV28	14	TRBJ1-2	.	CASSRGPEAYGYTF	TGTGCCAGCAGTCGAGGGCCGGAGGCCTATGGCTACACCTTC
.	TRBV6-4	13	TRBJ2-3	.	CASSTEVTDTQYF	TGTGCCAGCAGTACCGAGGTAACAGATACGCAGTATTTT
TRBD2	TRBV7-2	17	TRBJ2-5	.	CASSSPLTSGGGETQYF	TGTGCCAGCAGCTCCCCGCTGACTAGCGGGGGAGGGGAGACCCAGTACTTC
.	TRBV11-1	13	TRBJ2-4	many	CASSLGSGDIQYF	TGTGCCAGCAGCTTAGGGTCAGGCGACATTCAGTACTTC
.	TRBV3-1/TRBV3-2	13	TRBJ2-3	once	CASSQVNTDTQYF	TGTGCCAGCAGCCAAGTCAACACAGATACGCAGTATTTT
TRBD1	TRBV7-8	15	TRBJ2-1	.	CASSDGTGVYNEQFF	TGTGCCAGCAGCGACGGGACAGGGGTTTACAATGAGCAGTTCTTC
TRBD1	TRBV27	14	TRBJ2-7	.	CASSPTGNSYEQYF	TGTGCCAGCAGTCCGACAGGGAACTCCTACGAGCAGTACTTC
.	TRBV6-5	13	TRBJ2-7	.	CASSRGLSYEQYF	TGTGCCAGCAGTAGAGGTCTCTCCTACGAGCAGTACTTC
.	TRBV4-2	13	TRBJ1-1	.	CASSQSLGGEAFF	TGTGCCAGCAGCCAATCGTTGGGGGGTGAAGCTTTCTTT
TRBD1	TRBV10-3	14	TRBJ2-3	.	CAISGQGAGDTQYF	TGTGCCATCAGTGGACAGGGGGCGGGGGATACGCAGTATTTT
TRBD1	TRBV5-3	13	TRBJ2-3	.	CGTRDRALDTQYF	TGTGGAACCCGGGACAGAGCCCTAGACACGCAGTATTTT
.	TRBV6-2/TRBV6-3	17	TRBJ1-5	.	CASSYSISGNSNQPQHF	TGTGCCAGCAGTTACTCGATCTCAGGCAATAGCAATCAGCCCCAGCATTTT
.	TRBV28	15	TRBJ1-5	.	CASSPKVLRDQPQHF	TGTGCCAGCAGTCCTAAAGTCCTCAGGGATCAGCCCCAGCATTTT
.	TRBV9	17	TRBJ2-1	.	CASSPTLRVALYNEQFF	TGTGCCAGCAGCCCCACCTTGCGAGTCGCCTTATACAATGAGCAGTTCTTC
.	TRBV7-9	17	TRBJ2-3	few	CASILGYGGGSTDTQYF	TGTGCCAGCATCCTAGGATACGGAGGGGGAAGCACAGATACGCAGTATTTT
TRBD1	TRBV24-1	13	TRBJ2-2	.	CATTTGGTGELFF	TGTGCCACCACAACAGGGGGCACCGGGGAGCTGTTTTTT
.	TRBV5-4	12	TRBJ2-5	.	CASSLSRETQYF	TGTGCCAGCAGCTTATCTCGAGAGACCCAGTACTTC
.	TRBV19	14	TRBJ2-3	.	CASSRSTSTDTQYF	TGTGCCAGTAGTCGATCCACTAGCACAGATACGCAGTATTTT
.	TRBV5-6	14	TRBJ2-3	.	CASSYGESTDTQYF	TGTGCCAGCAGCTACGGGGAAAGCACAGATACGCAGTATTTT
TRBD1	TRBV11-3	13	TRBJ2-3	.	CASSTTGVGTQYF	TGTGCCAGCAGCACTACAGGGGTGGGTACGCAGTATTTT
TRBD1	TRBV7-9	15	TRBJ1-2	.	CASSPPLGQGYGYTF	TGTGCCAGCAGCCCTCCCTTGGGACAGGGCTATGGCTACACCTTC
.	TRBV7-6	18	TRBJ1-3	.	CASSPATRQLFSGNTIYF	TGTGCCAGCAGTCCCGCGACCCGACAGCTGTTCTCTGGAAACACCATATATTTT
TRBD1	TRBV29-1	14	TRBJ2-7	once	CSVVSQGVSYEQYF	TGCAGCGTTGTATCCCAGGGGGTCTCCTACGAGCAGTACTTC
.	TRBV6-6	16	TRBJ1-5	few	CASSSTGHLSNQPQHF	TGTGCCAGCAGTTCGACGGGACACCTCAGCAATCAGCCCCAGCATTTT
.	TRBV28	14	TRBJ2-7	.	CASSAGSQSYEQYF	TGTGCCAGCAGTGCAGGGTCCCAATCCTACGAGCAGTACTTC
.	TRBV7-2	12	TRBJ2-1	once	CASSPQPNEQFF	TGTGCCAGCAGCCCCCAGCCAAATGAGCAGTTCTTC
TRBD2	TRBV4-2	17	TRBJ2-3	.	CASSQGLAGGGTDTQYF	TGTGCCAGCAGCCAGGGACTAGCGGGGGGGGGCACAGATACGCAGTATTTT
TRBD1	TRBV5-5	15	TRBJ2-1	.	CASSLGQGLYNEQFF	TGTGCCAGCAGCTTGGGACAGGGCCTCTACAATGAGCAGTTCTTC
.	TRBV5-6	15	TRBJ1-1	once	CASSLLQGTNTEAFF	TGTGCCAGCAGCTTGCTCCAGGGAACGAACACTGAAGCTTTCTTT
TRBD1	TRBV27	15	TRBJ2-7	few	CASSQANTGDHEQYF	TGTGCCAGCAGTCAAGCTAATACAGGGGACCACGAGCAGTACTTC
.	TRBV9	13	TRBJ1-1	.	CASSPTGAGEAFF	TGTGCCAGCAGCCCCACGGGGGCCGGTGAAGCTTTCTTT
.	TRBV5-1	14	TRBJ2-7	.	CASSLAGGPYEQYF	TGCGCCAGCAGCTTGGCCGGGGGACCATACGAGCAGTACTTC
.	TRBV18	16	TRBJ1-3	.	CASSPPAAGPGNTIYF	TGTGCCAGCTCACCACCGGCGGCAGGGCCGGGAAACACCATATATTTT
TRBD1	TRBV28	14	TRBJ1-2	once	CASSSDRGRGGYTF	TGTGCCAGCAGTTCCGACAGGGGGCGTGGAGGCTACACCTTC
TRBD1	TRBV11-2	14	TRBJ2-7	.	CASRGQGASYEQYF	TGTGCCAGCAGGGGACAGGGGGCGTCCTACGAGCAGTACTTC
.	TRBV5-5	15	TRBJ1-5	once	CASSRGGSSNQPQHF	TGTGCCAGCAGCCGGGGGGGTAGTAGCAATCAGCCCCAGCATTTT
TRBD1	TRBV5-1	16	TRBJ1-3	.	CASRPGQGLAGNTIYF	TGCGCCAGCAGACCCGGACAGGGATTGGCCGGAAACACCATATATTTT
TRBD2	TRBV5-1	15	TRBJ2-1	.	CASSLGGGSYNEQFF	TGCGCCAGCAGCTTGGGCGGGGGCTCCTACAATGAGCAGTTCTTC
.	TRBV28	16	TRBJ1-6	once	CASSDHLRVRNSPLHF	TGTGCCAGCAGCGACCACCTGCGGGTAAGAAATTCACCCCTCCACTTT
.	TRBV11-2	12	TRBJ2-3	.	CASRPETDTQYF	TGTGCCAGCAGGCCGGAGACAGATACGCAGTATTTT